This T cell receptor (beta chain) emerged from a study of T cells in Graves' hyperthyroidism and ophthalmopathy. This clonotype was observed many times. Amplification yielded TCR beta CDR3 regions, with RNA transcripts as the source. Initially, a first-round RT-PCR of the TCR CDR3 employed the HTBI primer set. MiXCR, run by TCRdb on the multiplex PCR reads, gives a single entry per CDR3 protein. The table shows nearly 600,000 distinct CDR3 sequences, with around 14% occurring only once. The CDR3 extends over 15 amino acids. Germline V lookup: CDR1 GTSNPN, CDR2 SVGIG (reference sequence). Losses at the gene ends were 2 bases for V and 4 bases for J; bases not matched to a gene: 6.

This TCR was sampled from a woman aged 30 to 39 with Graves' hyperthyroidism that later progressed to Graves' ophthalmopathy. The J gene is TRBJ2-1, the V gene TRBV30; 9 bases agree with TRBD1. The material sequenced was blood. This CDR3 is CAWSPGQGQYNEQFF. The CDR3 DNA follows: TGTGCCTGGAGTCCGGGACAGGGACAATACAATGAGCAGTTCTTC.